Below, one T cell receptor (beta chain) is given with its context. The target of this receptor is not known. Base-call qualities are not available, and no considerably larger clone is one nucleotide away. Libraries were made using RT-PCR. Sequencing instrument: Illumina HiSeq 2500. The public sequencing data were trimmed at Q25 with fastp and processed into clonotypes with MiXCR by TCRdb, which kept only in-frame beta chains. Records with the same CDR3 protein are collapsed into one entry carrying the most frequent genes and DNA. Present in this sample are approximately 290,000 distinct CDR3 sequences, approximately 23% of which were seen just once. The biggest ten clones account for 10% of the sample. This sample was included in a study of response to subunit inactivated influenza vaccine (dated by TCRdb to the late 2010s). Study-level background: The study used deep quantitative T cell receptor repertoire profiling to track responses to a trivalent subunit inactivated influenza vaccine.

Taken from cysteine to phenylalanine, the CDR3 has 15 residues. Only CDR3 DNA remains: 45 bases, in frame from the first base. V is reduced by 1 base and J by 4 bases, leaving a spacing of 8 bases between them. Here is what the overall study found, with its caveats: The authors proposed that each seasonal influenza vaccination may bring in only a limited number of new T cells.

The V gene is TRBV12-3 or TRBV12-4 and the J gene is TRBJ2-6; matching of 5 bases hints at TRBD1 as the D gene. The TCR comes from a man between 50 and 75 years old who received an inactivated influenza vaccine. Donor details come from another sample of the same person, matched by shared clones. Sequencing was performed on PBMCs from blood, taken less than 22 months after vaccination. For the CDR3, the sequence is CASSLGSGGANVLTF. The sequence in DNA is TGTGCCAGCAGTTTAGGCTCAGGGGGGGCCAACGTCCTGACTTTC.